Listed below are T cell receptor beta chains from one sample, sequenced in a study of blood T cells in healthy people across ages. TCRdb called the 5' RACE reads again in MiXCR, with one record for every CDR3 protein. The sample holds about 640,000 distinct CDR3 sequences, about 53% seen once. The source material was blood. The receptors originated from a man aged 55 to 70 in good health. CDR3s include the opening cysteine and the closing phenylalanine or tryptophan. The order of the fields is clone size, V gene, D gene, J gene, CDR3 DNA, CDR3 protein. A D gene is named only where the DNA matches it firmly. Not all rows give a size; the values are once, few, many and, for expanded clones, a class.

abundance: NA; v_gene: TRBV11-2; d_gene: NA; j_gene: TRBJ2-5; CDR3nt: TGTGCCAGCAGCTTATTGGGCAGTGATGGAGAGACCCAGTACTTC; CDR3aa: CASSLLGSDGETQYF
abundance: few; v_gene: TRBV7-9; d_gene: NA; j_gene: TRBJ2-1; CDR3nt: TGTGCCAGCAGCCCGAACCCCATAGGTAAGGGCGAGCAGTTCTTC; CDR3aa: CASSPNPIGKGEQFF
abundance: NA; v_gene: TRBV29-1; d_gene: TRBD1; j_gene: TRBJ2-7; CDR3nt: TGCAGCGTTGAAGAAACAGGGGGTTCCGAGCAGTACTTC; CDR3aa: CSVEETGGSEQYF
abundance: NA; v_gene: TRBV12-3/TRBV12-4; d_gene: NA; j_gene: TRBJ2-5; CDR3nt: TGTGCCAGCAGTTTCCCGACAGGATTGGAGACCCAGTACTTC; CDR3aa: CASSFPTGLETQYF
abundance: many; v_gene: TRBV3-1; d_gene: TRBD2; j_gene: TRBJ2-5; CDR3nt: TGTGCCAGCAGTCGACTAGCGGGGGGGCGGGAGACCCAGTACTTC; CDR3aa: CASSRLAGGRETQYF
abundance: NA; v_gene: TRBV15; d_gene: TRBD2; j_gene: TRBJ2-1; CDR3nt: TGTGCCACCAGCAGAGATTATCAAGCGGGGGGTCTCCGGTACAATGAGCAGTTCTTC; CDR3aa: CATSRDYQAGGLRYNEQFF
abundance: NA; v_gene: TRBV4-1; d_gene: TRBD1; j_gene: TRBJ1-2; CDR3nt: TGCGCCAGCAGCCATCCGGACAGGGGGCTTGGCTACACCTTC; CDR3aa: CASSHPDRGLGYTF
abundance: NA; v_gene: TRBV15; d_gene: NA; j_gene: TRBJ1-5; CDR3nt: TGTGCCACCAGCAGAGATGGCAGCAATCAGCCCCAGCATTTT; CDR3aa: CATSRDGSNQPQHF
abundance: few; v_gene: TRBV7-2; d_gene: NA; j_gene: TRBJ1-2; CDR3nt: TGTGCCAGCAGCTTAGGGGCGACGGGCTATGGCTACACCTTC; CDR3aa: CASSLGATGYGYTF
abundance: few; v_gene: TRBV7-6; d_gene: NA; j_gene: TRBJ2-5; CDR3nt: TGTGCCAGCAGCTCTCGGGGGCTCCAAGAGACCCAGTACTTC; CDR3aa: CASSSRGLQETQYF
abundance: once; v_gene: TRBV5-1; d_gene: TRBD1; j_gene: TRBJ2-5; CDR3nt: TGCGCCAGCAGCTTGGGGGGACAGGCGCTACACCAAGAGACCCAGTACTTC; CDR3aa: CASSLGGQALHQETQYF
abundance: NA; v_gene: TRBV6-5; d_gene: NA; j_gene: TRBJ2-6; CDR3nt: TGTGCCAGCAGTTCCACAGACGCCGCTGGGGCCAACGTCCTGACTTTC; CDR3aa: CASSSTDAAGANVLTF
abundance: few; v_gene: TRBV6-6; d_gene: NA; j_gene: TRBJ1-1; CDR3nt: TGTGCCAGCAGTTACTCGGCAGGGTTGAACACTGAAGCTTTCTTT; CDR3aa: CASSYSAGLNTEAFF
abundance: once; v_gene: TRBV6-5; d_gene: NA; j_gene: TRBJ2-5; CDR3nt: TGTGCCAGCAGCCGCCCGGGGGTCCCCTACAATGAGCAGTACTTC; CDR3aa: CASSRPGVPYNEQYF
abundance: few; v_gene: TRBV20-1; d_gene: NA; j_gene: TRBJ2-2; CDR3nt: TGCAGTGCTAGGATGGTAGGGGCGAACACCGGGGAGCTGTTTTTT; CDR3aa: CSARMVGANTGELFF
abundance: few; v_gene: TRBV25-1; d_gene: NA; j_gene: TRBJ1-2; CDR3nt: TGTGCCAGTCAGAGGCCAGGGTCGGACTATGGCTACACCTTC; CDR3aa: CASQRPGSDYGYTF
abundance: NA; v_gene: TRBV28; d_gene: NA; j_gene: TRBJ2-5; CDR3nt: TGTGCCAGCAGTACCTTTGCCGGGCAGGCGAAAGAGACCCAGTACTTC; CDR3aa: CASSTFAGQAKETQYF
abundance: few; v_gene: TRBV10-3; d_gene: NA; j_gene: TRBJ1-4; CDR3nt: TGTGCCGTACAGGGTGCAACTAATGAAAAACTGTTTTTT; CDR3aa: CAVQGATNEKLFF
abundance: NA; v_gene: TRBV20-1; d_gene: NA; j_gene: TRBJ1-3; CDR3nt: TGCAGTGCTAGAGCTACAGGGAGCTCTGGAAACACCATATCTTTT; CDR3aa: CSARATGSSGNTISF
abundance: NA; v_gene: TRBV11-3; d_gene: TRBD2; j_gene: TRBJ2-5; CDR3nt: TGTGCCAGCAGCCATAGCGGGGGCCCGTACCAAGAGACCCAGTACTTC; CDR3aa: CASSHSGGPYQETQYF
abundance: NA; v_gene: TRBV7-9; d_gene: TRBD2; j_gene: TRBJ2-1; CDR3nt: TGTGCCAGCAGCTTAGCAGGGGCTAGCGGGGGCGAGCAGTTCTTC; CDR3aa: CASSLAGASGGEQFF
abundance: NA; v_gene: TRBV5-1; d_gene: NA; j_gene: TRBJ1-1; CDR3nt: TGCGCCAGCAGATCTGGACAGCAGAACACTGAAGCTTTCTTT; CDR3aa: CASRSGQQNTEAFF
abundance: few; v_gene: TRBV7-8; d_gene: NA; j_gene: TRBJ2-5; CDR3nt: TGTGCCAGCAGCTTAGCGCCCGGCAGCCGTCAAGAGACCCAGTACTTC; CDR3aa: CASSLAPGSRQETQYF
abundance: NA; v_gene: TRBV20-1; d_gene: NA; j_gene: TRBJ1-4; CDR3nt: TGCAGTGTTCCGAGTCAGGGAGAAAAACTGTTTTTT; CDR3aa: CSVPSQGEKLFF
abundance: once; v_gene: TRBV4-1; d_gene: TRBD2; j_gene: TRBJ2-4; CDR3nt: TGCGCCAGCAGCCAAGAAGGTTTTAGGGGACTAGTGGACCGAGGGGGCATTCAGTACTTC; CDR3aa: CASSQEGFRGLVDRGGIQYF
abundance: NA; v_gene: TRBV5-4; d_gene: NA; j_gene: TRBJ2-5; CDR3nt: TGTGCCAGCAGCTTGGAACCAGATACAGAGACCCAGTACTTC; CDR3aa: CASSLEPDTETQYF
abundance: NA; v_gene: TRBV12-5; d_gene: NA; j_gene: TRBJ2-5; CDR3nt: TGTGCTAGTGGTTTGGGACTTCAAGGGGGAGAGACCCAGTACTTC; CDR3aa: CASGLGLQGGETQYF
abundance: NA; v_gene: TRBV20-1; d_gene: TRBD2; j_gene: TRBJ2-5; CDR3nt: TGCAGTGCTAGTCCGGCGGGGGGACTTCAAGAGACCCAGTACTTC; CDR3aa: CSASPAGGLQETQYF
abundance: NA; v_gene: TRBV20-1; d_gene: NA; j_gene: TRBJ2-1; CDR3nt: TGCAGTGCTACTAGTCCAGGACCGTACAATGAGCAGTTCTTC; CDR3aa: CSATSPGPYNEQFF
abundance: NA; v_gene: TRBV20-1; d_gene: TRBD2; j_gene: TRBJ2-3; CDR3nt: TGCAGCAGCGGGGGCAGCACAGATACGCAGTATTTT; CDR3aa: CSSGGSTDTQYF
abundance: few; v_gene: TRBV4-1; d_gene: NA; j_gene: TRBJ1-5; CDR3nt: TGCGCCAGCAGCCAACCCCCGGGGGCGGATCAGCCCCAGCATTTT; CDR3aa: CASSQPPGADQPQHF
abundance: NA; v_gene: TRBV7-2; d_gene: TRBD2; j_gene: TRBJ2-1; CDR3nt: TGTGCCAGCAGCTTAGAGGGTAGCGGGGGTTACAATGAGCAGTTCTTC; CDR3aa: CASSLEGSGGYNEQFF
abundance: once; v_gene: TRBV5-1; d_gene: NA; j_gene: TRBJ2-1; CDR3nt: TGCGCCAGCAGCTTGTCGTTTGCTAGCGTGGATGAGCAGTTCTTC; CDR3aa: CASSLSFASVDEQFF